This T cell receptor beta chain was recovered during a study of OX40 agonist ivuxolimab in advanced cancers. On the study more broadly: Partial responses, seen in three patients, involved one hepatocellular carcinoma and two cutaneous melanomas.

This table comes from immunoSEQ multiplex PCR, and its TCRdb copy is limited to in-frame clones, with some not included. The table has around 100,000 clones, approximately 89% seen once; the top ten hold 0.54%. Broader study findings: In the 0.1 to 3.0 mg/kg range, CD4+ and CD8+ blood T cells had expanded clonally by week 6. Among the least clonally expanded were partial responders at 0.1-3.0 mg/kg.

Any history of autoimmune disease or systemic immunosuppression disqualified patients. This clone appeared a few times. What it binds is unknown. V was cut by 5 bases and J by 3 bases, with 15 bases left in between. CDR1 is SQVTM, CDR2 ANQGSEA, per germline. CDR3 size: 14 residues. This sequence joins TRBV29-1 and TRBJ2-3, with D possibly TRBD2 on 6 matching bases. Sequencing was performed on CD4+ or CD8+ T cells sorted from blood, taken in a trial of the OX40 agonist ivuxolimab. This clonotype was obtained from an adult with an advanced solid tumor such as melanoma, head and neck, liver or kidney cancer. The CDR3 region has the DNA TGCAGCGTTACCCGGGGACTTAGAACAGATACGCAGTATTTT. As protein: CSVTRGLRTDTQYF.